The 2 T cell receptor beta chains in this list originate from one sample, sequenced in a study of identical twins. TCRdb fed the 5' RACE reads into MiXCR, producing one record per CDR3 protein. The sample lists over 550,000 distinct CDR3 sequences; about 7% were seen once. This sample was shared with a second study, whose subject was yellow fever vaccine responses in identical twins.

The sequenced material came from PBMCs. These receptors were taken from a woman aged 18-29 years in good health.

This chain joins TRBV6-1 and TRBJ2-4; 7 bases are a match to TRBD1. The length of the CDR3 is 14 residues. The germline V gene has CDR1 MNHNS and CDR2 SASEGT. Trimming at V came to 6 bases and at J to 0 bases, leaving 2 bases not matched to a gene. CDR3 DNA: TGTGCCAGCAGGGACAGGCTAGCCAAAAACATTCAGTACTTC. It encodes CASRDRLAKNIQYF.

This rearrangement joins TRBV7-2 to TRBJ1-2; 8 bases agree with TRBD1. Trimming cost V 5 bases and J 8 bases; bases outside gene matches: 13. Germline assignment: CDR1 SGHTA and CDR2 FQGNSA. The CDR3 has 15 amino acids. CDR3 coding DNA: TGTGCCAGCAGCCCCGGACAGGGTGCCTGGGAGGGCTACACCTTC. It translates to CASSPGQGAWEGYTF.